This TCR beta chain was obtained from a study of technical replicates of blood from a few donors. Sequencing was performed with immunoSEQ multiplex PCR; in TCRdb, only in-frame clones are kept and a portion is missing. The repertoire holds 70,000 to 80,000 clones, with 92% as singletons. The CDR3 runs to 12 residues. The germline gives CDR1 GTSNPN, CDR2 SVGIG (reference sequence). The V end lost 7 bases, the J end lost 4 bases, and 12 bases lay between the germline ends. The sequencing sample was made of T cells isolated from PBMCs. The rearrangement links TRBV30 to TRBJ2-3; D gene uncertain. This sequence was found in a human donor in good health. The CDR3 DNA follows: TGTGCCTTCCTGGTGGCGGCAGATACGCAGTATTTT. It encodes CAFLVAADTQYF.